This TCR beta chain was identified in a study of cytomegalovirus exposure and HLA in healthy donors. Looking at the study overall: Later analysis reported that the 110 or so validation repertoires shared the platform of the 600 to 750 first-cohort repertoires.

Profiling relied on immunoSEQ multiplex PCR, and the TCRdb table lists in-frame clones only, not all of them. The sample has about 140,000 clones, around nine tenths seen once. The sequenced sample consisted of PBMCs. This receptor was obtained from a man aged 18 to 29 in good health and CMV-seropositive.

CDR3 amino acids: CASGRGVQNEKLFF. The CDR3 DNA follows: TGCGCCAGCGGGCGGGGGGTCCAAAATGAAAAACTGTTTTTT. The chain combines TRBV10-2 with TRBJ1-4; D might be TRBD1 (5 bases). The germline V gene has CDR1 WSHSY and CDR2 SAAADI. The CDR3 has 14 amino acids. Trimming left V 8 bases short and J 5 bases short, with 15 bases between.